Below are 32 T cell receptor beta chains sequenced from a single sample in a study of T cells in Graves' hyperthyroidism and ophthalmopathy (dated by TCRdb to about 2019). Library method: multiplex PCR. TCRdb names Illumina HiSeq 2000 as the instrument used. The TCR beta CDR3 regions were amplified from RNA transcripts. The first round of RT-PCR for the TCR CDR3 was performed with the HTBI primer set and the Qiagen OneStep RT-PCR kit. Starting from the raw public reads, TCRdb applied fastp trimming at Q25, assembled clones with MiXCR and retained in-frame beta chains. CDR3 protein duplicates are merged, each entry listing the most common genes and DNA. Counted in this sample were about 280,000 distinct CDR3 sequences; about 25% of them appeared once. The top ten clones comprise approximately 25% of the sample. The sequenced material came from blood. The receptors stem from a man aged 40-49 years with Graves' hyperthyroidism that later progressed to Graves' ophthalmopathy.

The sample holds many counts of this clonotype. The chain links TRBV24-1 to TRBJ1-2; D not resolved. This CDR3 contains 14 residues. V lost 0 bases and J lost 5, with 9 bases in between. The germline CDR1 and CDR2 sequences are KGHDR and SFDVKD. Here the CDR3 DNA reads TGTGCCACCAGTGATTTGCTCAGGAATTATGGCTACACCTTC. It is translated as CATSDLLRNYGYTF.

This clonotype was observed at least ten times. CDR3 region: CATSRAGAGTEQYF. In DNA form, the CDR3 reads TGTGCCACCAGCAGGGCTGGGGCGGGAACCGAGCAGTACTTC. The chain employs TRBV15 and TRBJ2-7, with D tentatively TRBD2 (6 bases). This CDR3 is built from 14 residues. Trimming stripped 3 bases from V and 6 bases from J, with 15 bases between. Germline V gene lookup returns CDR1 LNHNV and CDR2 YYDKDF (reference sequence).

This clonotype came up many times. The chain links TRBV12-3 or TRBV12-4 to TRBJ2-5; the D gene is possibly TRBD2 (6 bases). The V end lost 6 bases, the J end lost 3 bases, and 17 bases lay between the germline ends. This CDR3 region has 15 residues. The CDR3 nucleotides read TGTGCCAGCAGGCCGGGGTTTCAGCGGGAAGAGACCCAGTACTTC. It translates to CASRPGFQREETQYF.

This clonotype has at least ten counts. The V and J genes are TRBV28 and TRBJ2-7; perhaps D is TRBD1 or TRBD2 (7 bases each). Between the trimmed V and J ends, which lost 5 bases and 3 bases, there was a span of 14 bases. Germline CDR1 reads MDHEN; CDR2 reads SYDVKM. CDR3 size: 14 residues. This chain's CDR3 is CASSPGGQLYEQYF. DNA for the CDR3: TGTGCCAGCAGTCCGGGGGGACAGCTCTACGAGCAGTACTTC.

In this sample, this clonotype turned up many times. The CDR3, as DNA: TGTGCCAGTAGTATCCCATTCTCTCCCCTCCACTTT. Its protein is CASSIPFSPLHF. This sequence joins TRBV19 and TRBJ1-6; D gene ambiguous. Between the trimmed V and J ends, which lost 3 bases and 13 bases, there was a span of 10 bases. The CDR3 is 12 amino acids. Per the germline V gene, CDR1 is LNHDA and CDR2 is SQIVND (reference sequence).

In this sample, this clonotype turned up many times. The chain couples TRBV29-1 to TRBJ2-7, with TRBD2 as a possible D gene (5 bases). The germline V gene encodes CDR1 SQVTM and CDR2 ANQGSEA. V lost 0 bases to trimming and J lost 4 bases, with 13 bases between them. The CDR3 runs to 14 residues. The CDR3, as DNA: TGCAGCGTTGAAGATCGTACTAGTTCGTACGAGCAGTACTTC. Translation: CSVEDRTSSYEQYF.

This clonotype was counted a few times. This chain joins TRBV9 and TRBJ2-7, with a tentative D call TRBD2 (6 bases). The CDR3 has 14 residues. V was trimmed by 3 bases and J by 7 bases, leaving 17 bases between them. Germline assignment: CDR1 SGDLS and CDR2 YYNGEE. This CDR3 is CASSAGGPGKEQYF. CDR3 nucleotides: TGTGCCAGCAGCGCCGGAGGGCCCGGGAAGGAGCAGTACTTC.

V is TRBV12-3 or TRBV12-4 and J is TRBJ2-7; TRBD2 agrees at 7 bases. V lost 2 bases to trimming and J lost 5 bases; unmatched junction nucleotides: 6. The CDR3 totals 14 residues. CDR3 region: CASSLYSGLNEQYF. Here the CDR3 DNA reads TGTGCCAGCAGTTTATATAGCGGGCTCAACGAGCAGTACTTC.

This clonotype was counted ten times or more. This chain links TRBV18 with TRBJ1-1, with D perhaps TRBD1 (5 bases). Per the germline V gene, CDR1 is KGHSH and CDR2 is LQKENI. Trimming stripped 2 bases from V and 6 bases from J, with 16 bases between. The CDR3 runs to 15 residues. The CDR3 nucleotides are TGTGCCAGCTCACCATTTAGGGGCATCCATTCTGAAGCTTTCTTT. This gives the protein CASSPFRGIHSEAFF.

The J gene is TRBJ2-2, the V gene TRBV20-1, with a weak D call TRBD1 (6 bases). Trimming removed 2 bases from V and 5 bases from J, with 6 bases in between. CDR1 is DFQATT and CDR2 is SNEGSKA in the germline V gene (reference sequence). The length of the CDR3 is 12 residues. CDR3 sequence (DNA): TGCAGTGCTAGAACAGGGACCGGGGAGCTGTTTTTT. Residues: CSARTGTGELFF.

This clonotype has a count of ten or more. This chain uses TRBV24-1 with TRBJ2-2; the D gene is possibly TRBD1 (6 bases). Trimming left V 4 bases short and J 1 base short, with 15 bases between. Germline assignment: CDR1 KGHDR and CDR2 SFDVKD. The CDR3 runs 17 residues. In nucleotides, the CDR3 is TGTGCCACCAGTGACCCGACCGGGACACAGAACACCGGGGAGCTGTTTTTT. It yields the protein CATSDPTGTQNTGELFF.

The table lists this clonotype with a few counts. Germline and junction disagree at one end, which may indicate a read error. V usage is TRBV10-3 and J usage is TRBJ1-3; D gene uncertain. Germline loops: CDR1 ENHRY, CDR2 SYGVKD. This CDR3 region has 13 residues. The CDR3 DNA is TGTGCCATCAGGAACTCTCTCGGAAACACCACATATTTT. Residues: CAIRNSLGNTTYF.

This clonotype was seen repeatedly, ten times or more. The chain carries TRBV2 and TRBJ2-7, with D possibly being TRBD1 or TRBD2 (5 bases each). The CDR3 length is 15 residues. V lost 2 bases and J lost 0, with 11 bases in between. The germline V gene encodes CDR1 SNHLY and CDR2 FYNNEI. The CDR3 protein is CASSENGALSYEQYF. The CDR3 DNA reads as TGTGCCAGCAGTGAAAACGGGGCACTCTCCTACGAGCAGTACTTC.

This clonotype was counted ten times or more. In nucleotides, the CDR3 is TGTGCCAGCAGGGCCACAGATACGCAGTATTTT. Its translation: CASRATDTQYF. The V call is TRBV28, the J call TRBJ2-3; D call uncertain. V dropped 6 bases and J dropped 2 bases, with 3 bases sitting between them. Germline V lookup: CDR1 MDHEN, CDR2 SYDVKM. The CDR3 sequence is 11 residues long.

This clonotype was seen ten or more times. The rearrangement joins TRBV12-3 or TRBV12-4 to TRBJ1-1; 10 bases line up with TRBD1. This CDR3 is built from 15 residues. V shed 5 bases, J shed 5 bases, and the junction held 8 bases outside the gene matches. CDR3 nucleotides: TGTGCCAGCAGTGCAAGGACAGGGGGGTGGACTGAAGCTTTCTTT. Protein product: CASSARTGGWTEAFF.

This clonotype was seen many times. The V and J genes are TRBV27 and TRBJ2-7; 8 bases are a match to TRBD1. Germline V gene lookup returns CDR1 MNHEY and CDR2 SMNVEV (reference sequence). The CDR3 runs to 13 residues. The ends lost 8 bases at V and 3 bases at J; junction bases unmatched: 6. The CDR3 nucleotides are TGTGCCAGCCGTACTACAGGGGGCTACGAGCAGTACTTC. Its translation is CASRTTGGYEQYF.

This clonotype was counted ten times or more. The chain has TRBV6-1 and TRBJ2-7; D is ambiguous. Germline V gives CDR1 MNHNS, CDR2 SASEGT. Trimming left V 0 bases short and J 2 bases short, with 11 bases between. The CDR3 covers 15 residues. CDR3 in DNA: TGTGCCAGCAGTGAAGCTGGAACCCATACCTACGAGCAGTACTTC. Protein: CASSEAGTHTYEQYF.

This rearrangement joins TRBV6-2 or TRBV6-3 to TRBJ2-7, with 9 bases lining up with TRBD1. The CDR3 extends over 14 amino acids. The V segment lost 5 bases and the J segment 5 bases; nucleotides outside the gene matches: 7. Germline lookup yields CDR1 MNHEY and CDR2 SVGEGT. The CDR3 region is CASSPWDRDNEQYF. The CDR3 nucleotides read TGTGCCAGCAGTCCCTGGGACAGGGACAACGAGCAGTACTTC.

This clonotype was recorded many times. The rearrangement joins TRBV6-1 to TRBJ2-7; D is perhaps TRBD1 or TRBD2 (7 bases each). The CDR3 has 13 amino acids. With 10 bases removed from V and 2 bases from J, the gap between germline ends came to 15 bases. Germline loops: CDR1 MNHNS, CDR2 SASEGT. The CDR3: CATQGGWPYEQYF. The CDR3 nucleotides read TGTGCCACCCAGGGGGGGTGGCCCTACGAGCAGTACTTC.

This clonotype has a count of ten or more. This chain joins TRBV11-2 and TRBJ2-2; 13 nucleotides match TRBD2. After removal of 4 bases from V and 5 bases from J, the junction contained 7 bases not matched to a gene. The CDR3 is 17 amino acids. The germline V gene has CDR1 SGHAT and CDR2 FQNNGV. CDR3 loop: CASSYGLAGVGTGELFF. Here the CDR3 DNA reads TGTGCCAGCAGCTACGGACTAGCGGGAGTAGGGACCGGGGAGCTGTTTTTT. The variable domain in full, with the rest retrieved from reference TRBV11-2 and TRBJ2-2, is EAGVAQSPRYKIIEKRQSVAFWCNPISGHATLYWYQQILGQGPKLLIQFQNNGVVDDSQLPKDRFSAERLKGVDSTLKIQPAKLEDSAVYLCASSYGLAGVGTGELFFGEGSRLTVL.

In this sample, this clonotype turned up many times. The chain uses TRBV2 and TRBJ2-5, with 14 bases aligning to TRBD2. After removal of 2 bases from V and 5 bases from J, the junction contained 7 bases not matched to a gene. The germline V gene encodes CDR1 SNHLY and CDR2 FYNNEI. The CDR3 length is 17 residues. CDR3 nucleotides: TGTGCCAGCAGTGAATGGTCGGGACTAGCGGGAGCGGAGACCCAGTACTTC. This encodes CASSEWSGLAGAETQYF.

This clonotype was observed at least ten times. V usage is TRBV6-5 and J usage is TRBJ2-5, with D maybe TRBD1 (5 bases). Germline-derived CDR1 and CDR2 are MNHEY and SVGAGI. CDR3 length: 14 residues. Deletions cut 7 bases from V and 5 bases from J, with 17 bases between. The chain's CDR3 is CASISAGIEETQYF. The CDR3 DNA is TGTGCCAGCATTTCAGCAGGGATAGAGGAGACCCAGTACTTC.

This clonotype appeared many times. This rearrangement joins TRBV6-1 to TRBJ1-1, with D hard to call. Germline loops: CDR1 MNHNS, CDR2 SASEGT. The CDR3 length is 10 residues. Between the trimmed V and J ends, which lost 6 bases and 10 bases, there was a span of 9 bases. In DNA form, the CDR3 reads TGTGCCAGCAGGGAGGATACAGCTTTCTTT. Translation: CASREDTAFF.

There are many counts of this clonotype. The CDR3 sequence: CASSYSAGSYEQYF. CDR3 in DNA: TGTGCCAGCAGTTACTCTGCCGGATCCTACGAGCAGTACTTC. The chain carries TRBV6-5 and TRBJ2-7, with D uncertain. Trimming pared 0 bases from V and 1 base from J, leaving 7 bases between. CDR3 length: 14 residues. The germline V gene encodes CDR1 MNHEY and CDR2 SVGAGI.

In its sample, this clonotype was seen many times. CDR3 loop: CASSPGTSGSSYEQYF. CDR3 coding DNA: TGTGCCAGCAGCCCCGGGACTAGCGGGAGCTCCTACGAGCAGTACTTC. This rearrangement joins TRBV5-5 to TRBJ2-7; TRBD2 matches 14 bases. Germline trimming cut 4 bases from V and 0 bases from J; bases unmatched to any gene: 3. The germline V gene encodes CDR1 SGHKS and CDR2 YYEKEE (reference sequence). The CDR3 length is 16 residues.

The chain employs TRBV4-1 and TRBJ1-2; possible D gene TRBD1, 5 bases. The CDR3 consists of 15 residues. V lost 4 bases to trimming and J lost 5 bases, with 17 bases between them. Germline V gives CDR1 MGHRA, CDR2 YSYEKL. The CDR3 loop is CASSLSGTELYGYTF. DNA of the CDR3: TGCGCCAGCAGCCTTTCCGGGACGGAGTTATATGGCTACACCTTC.

This clonotype was seen many times. Being one base from a much bigger clone, this may be a read error. This chain joins TRBV29-1 and TRBJ2-2; 11 bases match TRBD2. Germline loops: CDR1 SQVTM, CDR2 ANQGSEA. CDR3 length: 13 residues. With V trimmed by 6 bases and J by 7 bases, 4 bases remained unmatched. CDR3 sequence (DNA): TGCAGCGTCGTAGCGGGAGGGGTCGGGGAGCTGTTTTTT. This sequence encodes CSVVAGGVGELFF.

In this sample, this clonotype turned up many times. The rearrangement uses TRBV29-1 and TRBJ1-1; TRBD1 matches 8 bases. From germline, CDR1 is SQVTM and CDR2 ANQGSEA. Trimming took 4 bases from V and 5 from J; bases not matched to a gene: 6. This CDR3 has 13 residues. The CDR3 sequence is CSVVVRGPTEAFF. The CDR3 DNA reads TGCAGCGTTGTGGTCAGGGGGCCGACTGAAGCTTTCTTT.

This clonotype has only a few counts. The rearrangement uses TRBV18 and TRBJ2-7; the match to TRBD1 covers 9 bases. This CDR3 has 16 residues. With V trimmed by 3 bases and J by 3 bases, 9 bases remained unmatched. The germline gives CDR1 KGHSH, CDR2 LQKENI. In DNA, the CDR3 is TGTGCCAGCTCACCTCGCACCGGGGACAGGGACTACGAGCAGTACTTC. Translated, it gives CASSPRTGDRDYEQYF.

This clonotype came up many times. The V call is TRBV6-5, the J call TRBJ2-7; either TRBD1 or TRBD2 may fit D (5 bases each). Trimming pared 1 base from V and 2 bases from J, leaving 12 bases between. Germline assignment: CDR1 MNHEY and CDR2 SVGAGI. This CDR3 region has 15 residues. CDR3 in amino acids: CASSYYGTTTYEQYF. CDR3 nucleotides: TGTGCCAGCAGTTACTACGGGACGACCACCTACGAGCAGTACTTC.

This clonotype came up many times. The chain couples TRBV4-1 to TRBJ1-1; a possible D gene is TRBD1 (6 bases). The germline V gene has CDR1 MGHRA and CDR2 YSYEKL. The CDR3 is 19 residues long. V shed 3 bases and J shed 1 base, with 24 bases lying between them. Written as DNA, the CDR3 is TGCGCCAGCAGCCAGGGCCAGTTTCCCACAGGGACAAGGAACACTGAAGCTTTCTTT. Translated: CASSQGQFPTGTRNTEAFF.

Many counts were recorded for this clonotype. A read error may produce the germline difference seen at one junction end. The chain links TRBV20-1 to TRBJ2-5; the match to TRBD2 covers 11 bases. CDR1 DFQATT and CDR2 SNEGSKA come from the germline V gene (reference sequence). The CDR3 extends over 15 amino acids. This CDR3 reads CSARPSGRRLETQYF. CDR3 nucleotide sequence: TGTAGTGCTAGGCCTAGCGGGAGGCGGCTAGAGACCCAGTACTTC.